This T cell receptor beta chain was recorded in a study of T cells in Graves' hyperthyroidism and ophthalmopathy. Across the whole study: Before treatment of any kind, peripheral blood was taken at initial diagnosis.

A remark on this clonotype: The antigen is undetermined.

General study points: Ophthalmopathy was separated from stable hyperthyroidism by a 13 V-J model.

Germline lookup yields CDR1 MNHEY and CDR2 SVGEGT. This CDR3 is built from 13 residues. The V and J ends lost 2 bases and 5 bases respectively, with 7 bases between them. Thyroid ultrasound, orbital computed tomography, clinical symptoms, and serum thyroxine and TRAb underpinned diagnoses. Blood dates from first hyperthyroidism diagnosis, before any ophthalmopathy symptoms. Using RNA transcripts as the source, TCR beta CDR3 regions were amplified. The study used the HTBI primer set for a first-round RT-PCR of the TCR CDR3. TCRdb ran MiXCR on the multiplex PCR reads and lists one entry per CDR3 protein. The sample yields approximately 600,000 distinct CDR3 sequences, more than 11% seen once.

The receptor was derived from a woman aged 25 to 39 with Graves' hyperthyroidism that later progressed to Graves' ophthalmopathy. The chain carries TRBV6-2 or TRBV6-3 and TRBJ1-5; the D gene is possibly TRBD1 (6 bases). The sequenced sample was blood. This chain's CDR3 is CASSYRTDQPQHF. CDR3 nucleotides: TGTGCCAGCAGTTACAGGACAGATCAGCCCCAGCATTTT.